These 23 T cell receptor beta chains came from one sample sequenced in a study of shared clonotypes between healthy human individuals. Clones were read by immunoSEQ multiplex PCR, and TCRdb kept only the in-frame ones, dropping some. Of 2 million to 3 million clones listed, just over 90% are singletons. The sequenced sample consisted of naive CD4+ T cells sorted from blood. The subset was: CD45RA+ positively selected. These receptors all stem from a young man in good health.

The CDR3 loop reads CASSSSHSNQPQHF. The CDR3 DNA follows: TGTGCCAGCAGCAGCTCCCATAGCAATCAGCCCCAGCATTTT. This chain joins TRBV5-5 and TRBJ1-5; D uncertain. Germline CDR1 and CDR2: SGHKS and YYEKEE (reference sequence). This CDR3 comprises 14 residues. V was clipped by 4 bases and J by 0 bases, with 8 bases between them.

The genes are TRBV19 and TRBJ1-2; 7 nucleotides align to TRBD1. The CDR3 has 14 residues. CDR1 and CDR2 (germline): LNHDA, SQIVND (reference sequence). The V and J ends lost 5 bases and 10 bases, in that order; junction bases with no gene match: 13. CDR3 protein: CASSPRPGTDFYTF. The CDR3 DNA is TGTGCCAGTAGTCCGAGGCCCGGGACAGACTTCTACACCTTC.

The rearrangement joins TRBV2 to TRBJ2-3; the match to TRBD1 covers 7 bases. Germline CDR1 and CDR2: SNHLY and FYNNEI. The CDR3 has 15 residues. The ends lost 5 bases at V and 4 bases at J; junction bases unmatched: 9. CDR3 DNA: TGTGCCAGCAGTCCCAGGGGTAGGGGGCCAGATACGCAGTATTTT. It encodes CASSPRGRGPDTQYF. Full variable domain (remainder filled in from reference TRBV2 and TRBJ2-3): EPEVTQTPSHQVTQMGQEVILRCVPISNHLYFYWYRQILGQKVEFLVSFYNNEISEKSEIFDDQFSVERPDGSNFTLKIRSTKLEDSAMYFCASSPRGRGPDTQYFGPGTRLTVL.

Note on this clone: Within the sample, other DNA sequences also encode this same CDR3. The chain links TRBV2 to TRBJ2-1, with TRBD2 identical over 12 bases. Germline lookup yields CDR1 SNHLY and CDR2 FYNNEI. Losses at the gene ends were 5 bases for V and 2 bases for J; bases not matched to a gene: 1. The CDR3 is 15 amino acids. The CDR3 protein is CASSRLAGAYNEQFF. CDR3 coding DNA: TGTGCCAGCAGTAGACTAGCGGGGGCCTACAATGAGCAGTTCTTC.

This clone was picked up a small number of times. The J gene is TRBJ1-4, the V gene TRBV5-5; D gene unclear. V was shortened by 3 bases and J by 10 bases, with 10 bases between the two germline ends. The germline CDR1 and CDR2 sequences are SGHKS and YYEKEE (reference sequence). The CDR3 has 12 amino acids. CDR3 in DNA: TGTGCCAGCAGCTGGGATTTGGGAAAACTGTTTTTT. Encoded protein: CASSWDLGKLFF.

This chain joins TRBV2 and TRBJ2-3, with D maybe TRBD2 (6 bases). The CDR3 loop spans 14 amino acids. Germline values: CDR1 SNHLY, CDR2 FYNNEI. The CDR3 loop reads CAIMGGISTDTQYF. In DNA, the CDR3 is TGTGCGATTATGGGCGGGATTAGCACAGATACGCAGTATTTT. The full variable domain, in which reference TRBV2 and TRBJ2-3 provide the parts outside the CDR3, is EPEVTQTPSHQVTQMGQEVILRCVPISNHLYFYWYRQILGQKVEFLVSFYNNEISEKSEIFDDQFSVERPDGSNFTLKIRSTKLEDSAMYFCAIMGGISTDTQYFGPGTRLTVL.

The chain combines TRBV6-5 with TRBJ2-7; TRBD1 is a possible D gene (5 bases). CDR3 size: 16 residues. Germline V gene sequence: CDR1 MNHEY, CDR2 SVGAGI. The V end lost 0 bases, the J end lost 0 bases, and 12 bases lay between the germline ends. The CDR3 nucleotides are TGTGCCAGCAGTTACTCGGGGCAGCGCACCTCCTACGAGCAGTACTTC. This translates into CASSYSGQRTSYEQYF.

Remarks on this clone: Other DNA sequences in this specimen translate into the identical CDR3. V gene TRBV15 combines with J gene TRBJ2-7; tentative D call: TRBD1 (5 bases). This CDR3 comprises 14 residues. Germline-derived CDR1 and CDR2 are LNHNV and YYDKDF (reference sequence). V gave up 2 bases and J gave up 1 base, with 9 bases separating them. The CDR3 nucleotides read TGTGCCACCAGCAGACAGGGTTCGTCCTACGAGCAGTACTTC. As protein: CATSRQGSSYEQYF.

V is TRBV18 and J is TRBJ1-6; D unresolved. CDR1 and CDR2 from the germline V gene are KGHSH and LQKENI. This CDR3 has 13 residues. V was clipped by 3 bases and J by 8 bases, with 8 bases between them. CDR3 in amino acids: CASSPLIDSPLHF. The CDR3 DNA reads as TGTGCCAGCTCACCCTTAATTGATTCACCCCTCCACTTT.

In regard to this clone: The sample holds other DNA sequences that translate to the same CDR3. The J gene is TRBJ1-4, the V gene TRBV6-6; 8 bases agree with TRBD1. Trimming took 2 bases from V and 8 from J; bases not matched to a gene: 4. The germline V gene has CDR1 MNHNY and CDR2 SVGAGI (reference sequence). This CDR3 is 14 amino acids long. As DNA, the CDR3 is TGTGCCAGCAGTTACGGACAGGGTAGGGAAAAACTGTTTTTT. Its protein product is CASSYGQGREKLFF.

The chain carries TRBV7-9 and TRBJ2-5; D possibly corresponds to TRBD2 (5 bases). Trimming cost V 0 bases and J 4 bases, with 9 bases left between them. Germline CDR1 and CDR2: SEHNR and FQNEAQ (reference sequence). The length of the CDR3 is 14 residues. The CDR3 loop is CASSLARRGETQYF. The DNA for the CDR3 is TGTGCCAGCAGCTTAGCGCGCCGGGGAGAGACCCAGTACTTC.

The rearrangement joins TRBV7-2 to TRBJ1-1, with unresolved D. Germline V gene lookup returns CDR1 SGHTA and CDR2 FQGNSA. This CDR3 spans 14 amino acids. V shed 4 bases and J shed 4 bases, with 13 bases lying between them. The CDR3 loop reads CASSWVPRVTEAFF. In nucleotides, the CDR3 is TGTGCCAGCAGCTGGGTCCCCCGAGTCACTGAAGCTTTCTTT. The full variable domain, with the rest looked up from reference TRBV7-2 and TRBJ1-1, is GAGVSQSPSNKVTEKGKDVELRCDPISGHTALYWYRQSLGQGLEFLIYFQGNSAPDKSGLPSDRFSAERTGGSVSTLTIQRTQQEDSAVYLCASSWVPRVTEAFFGQGTRLTVV.

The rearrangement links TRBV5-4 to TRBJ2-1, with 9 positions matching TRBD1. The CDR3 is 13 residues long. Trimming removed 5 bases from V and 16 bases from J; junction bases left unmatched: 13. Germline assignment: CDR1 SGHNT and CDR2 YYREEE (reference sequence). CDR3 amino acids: CASSLETGQGKFF. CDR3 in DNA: TGTGCCAGCAGTTTAGAAACGGGACAGGGAAAATTCTTC.

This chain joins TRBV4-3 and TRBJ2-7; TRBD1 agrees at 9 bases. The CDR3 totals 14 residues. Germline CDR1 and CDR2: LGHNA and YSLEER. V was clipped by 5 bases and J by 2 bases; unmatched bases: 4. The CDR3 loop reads CASSKRTGAYEQYF. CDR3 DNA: TGCGCCAGCAGCAAAAGGACAGGGGCCTACGAGCAGTACTTC.

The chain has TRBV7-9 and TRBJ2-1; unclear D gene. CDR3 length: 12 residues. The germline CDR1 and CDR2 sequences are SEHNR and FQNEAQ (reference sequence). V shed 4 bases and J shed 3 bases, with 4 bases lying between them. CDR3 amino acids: CASSSNYNEQFF. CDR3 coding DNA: TGTGCCAGCAGCTCAAACTACAATGAGCAGTTCTTC.

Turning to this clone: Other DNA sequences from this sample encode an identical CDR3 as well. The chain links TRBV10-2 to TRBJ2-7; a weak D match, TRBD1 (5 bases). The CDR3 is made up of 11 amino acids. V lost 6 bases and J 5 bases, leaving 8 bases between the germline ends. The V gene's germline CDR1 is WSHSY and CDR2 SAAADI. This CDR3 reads CASSRANEQYF. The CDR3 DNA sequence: TGCGCCAGCAGCAGGGCGAACGAGCAGTACTTC.

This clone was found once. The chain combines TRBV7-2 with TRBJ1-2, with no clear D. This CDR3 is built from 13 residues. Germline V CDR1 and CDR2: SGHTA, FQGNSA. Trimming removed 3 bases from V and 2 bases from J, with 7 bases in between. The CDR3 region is CASSLAVNYGYTF. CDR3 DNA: TGTGCCAGCAGCTTGGCAGTAAACTATGGCTACACCTTC.

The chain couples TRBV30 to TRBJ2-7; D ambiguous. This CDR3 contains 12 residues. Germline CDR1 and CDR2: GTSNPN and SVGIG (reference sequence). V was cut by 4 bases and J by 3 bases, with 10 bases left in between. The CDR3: CAWTSEGYEQYF. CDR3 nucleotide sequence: TGTGCCTGGACCTCGGAAGGCTACGAGCAGTACTTC.

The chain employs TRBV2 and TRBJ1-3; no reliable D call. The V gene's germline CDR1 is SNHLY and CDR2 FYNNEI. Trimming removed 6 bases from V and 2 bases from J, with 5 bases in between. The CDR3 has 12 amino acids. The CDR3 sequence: CASREPGNTIYF. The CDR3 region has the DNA TGTGCCAGCAGAGAACCTGGAAACACCATATATTTT.

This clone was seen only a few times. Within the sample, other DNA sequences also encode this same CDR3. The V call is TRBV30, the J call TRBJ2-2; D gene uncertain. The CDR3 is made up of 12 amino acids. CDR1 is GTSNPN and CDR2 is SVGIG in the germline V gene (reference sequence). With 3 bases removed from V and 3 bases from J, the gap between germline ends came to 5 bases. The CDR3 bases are TGTGCCTGGAGCCGGGACACCGGGGAGCTGTTTTTT. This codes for CAWSRDTGELFF.

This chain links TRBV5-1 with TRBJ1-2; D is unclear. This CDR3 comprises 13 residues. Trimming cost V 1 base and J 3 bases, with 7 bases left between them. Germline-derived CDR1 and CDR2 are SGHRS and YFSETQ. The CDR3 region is CASSLIQDYGYTF. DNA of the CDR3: TGCGCCAGCAGCTTGATCCAGGACTATGGCTACACCTTC.

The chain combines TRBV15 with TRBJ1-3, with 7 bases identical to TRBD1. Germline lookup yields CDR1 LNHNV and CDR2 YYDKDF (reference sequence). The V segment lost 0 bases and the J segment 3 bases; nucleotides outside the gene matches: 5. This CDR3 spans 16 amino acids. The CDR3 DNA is TGTGCCACCAGCAGAGACCAGGGGGGGATTGGAAACACCATATATTTT. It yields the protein CATSRDQGGIGNTIYF.

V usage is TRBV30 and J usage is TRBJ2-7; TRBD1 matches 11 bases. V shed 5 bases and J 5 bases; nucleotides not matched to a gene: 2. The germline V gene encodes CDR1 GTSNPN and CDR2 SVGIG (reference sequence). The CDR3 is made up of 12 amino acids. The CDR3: CAWGQGAHEQYF. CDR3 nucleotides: TGTGCCTGGGGACAGGGGGCCCACGAGCAGTACTTC.